This T cell receptor (beta chain) was sequenced during a study of blood T cell repertoires in COVID-19. For the study at large: PBMCs, B-cell-depleted T cells, or T cells provided the cDNA or gDNA that made up the material.

Per the original data handling: Quantification of nucleated cells was approximated via reference gene primer amplification. The table came from immunoSEQ multiplex PCR; TCRdb's copy has only in-frame clones and leaves some out. That table is the source of V, J and clone size, and D and trimming were worked out from the DNA. The sample lists about 320,000 clones; around 86% were seen once. This receptor was taken from a man in his 60s who had recovered from COVID-19. The sample taken for sequencing was PBMCs or T cells enriched from blood (not recorded which).

The CDR3 DNA sequence: TGTGCCAGCAGTTTATCCGGGACAGGCGTTGGGAAAAACACCGGGGAGCTGTTTTTT. Translating it yields CASSLSGTGVGKNTGELFF. V is TRBV28 and J is TRBJ2-2; 8 nucleotides match TRBD1. Germline V gives CDR1 MDHEN, CDR2 SYDVKM. Trimming removed 1 base from V and 2 bases from J; junction bases left unmatched: 12. The CDR3 consists of 19 residues.